This entry lists 19 T cell receptor beta chains sequenced from one sample in a study of cytomegalovirus exposure and HLA in healthy donors. Primers included in the PCR were 60 Vbeta and 13 Jbeta primers. Repertoires were generated with immunoSEQ multiplex PCR, while TCRdb's copy carries only in-frame clones and drops some. The sample has around 90,000 clones, roughly four fifths seen once. The sequencing sample was made of PBMCs. The receptors shown here come from a man aged 25 to 40 in good health and CMV-seronegative.

V is TRBV7-2 and J is TRBJ2-7, with TRBD1 matching over 9 bases. Germline V lookup: CDR1 SGHTA, CDR2 FQGNSA. The V gene end was trimmed by 1 base and the J gene end by 5 bases; junction bases not matched to a gene: 9. The CDR3 has 16 amino acids. The CDR3 region is CASSLVAGTGWDEQYV. DNA of the CDR3: TGTGCCAGCAGCTTAGTTGCCGGGACAGGGTGGGACGAGCAGTACGTC.

The genes are TRBV7-2 and TRBJ1-1, with a weak D call TRBD1 (6 bases). The V end lost 6 bases, the J end lost 6 bases, and 23 bases lay between the germline ends. The CDR3 length is 16 residues. Germline CDR1 reads SGHTA; CDR2 reads FQGNSA. The CDR3 DNA sequence: TGTGCCAGCAGTTCACCCGTGGGGGGGGGCTTCGCTGAAGCTTTCTTT. The encoded protein is CASSSPVGGGFAEAFF.

The V gene is TRBV5-1, the J gene TRBJ1-6; TRBD1 agrees at 7 bases. The V and J ends lost 5 bases and 3 bases, in that order; junction bases with no gene match: 8. This CDR3 spans 16 amino acids. Germline values: CDR1 SGHRS, CDR2 YFSETQ. CDR3 DNA sequence: TGCGCCAGCAGGCATGGGGGGACAGACTATAATTCACCCCTCCACTTT. The encoded protein is CASRHGGTDYNSPLHF.

CDR3 nucleotide sequence: TGTGCCAGCAGCTCGGGACTAGCCGCGCAGTATTTT. This codes for CASSSGLAAQYF. This chain uses TRBV11-2 with TRBJ2-3; 9 nucleotides agree with TRBD2. After removal of 4 bases from V and 10 bases from J, the junction contained 3 bases not matched to a gene. Germline V gives CDR1 SGHAT, CDR2 FQNNGV. The CDR3 sequence is 12 residues long.

The chain is built from TRBV23-1 and TRBJ1-6, with D hard to call. TRBV23-1 belongs to the ORF category, with a function that is uncertain. CDR3 length: 15 amino acids. V lost 0 bases, J lost 13 bases, and 16 bases lay in between. The chain's CDR3 is CASSQSGQPVKPLHF. Here the CDR3 DNA reads TGCGCCAGCAGTCAATCTGGGCAGCCCGTTAAGCCCCTCCACTTT.

The chain carries TRBV18 and TRBJ1-4, with TRBD1 identical over 9 bases. Germline V gene sequence: CDR1 KGHSH, CDR2 LQKENI. The CDR3 sequence is 16 residues long. Trimming at V came to 4 bases and at J to 0 bases, leaving 3 bases not matched to a gene. As DNA, the CDR3 is TGTGCCAGCTCACGGACAGGGGAAGCAACTAATGAAAAACTGTTTTTT. This encodes CASSRTGEATNEKLFF.

This chain uses TRBV27 with TRBJ1-2, with 7 bases fitting TRBD1. CDR3 length: 13 residues. Trimming took 5 bases from V and 8 from J; bases not matched to a gene: 8. Germline CDR1 is MNHEY and CDR2 is SMNVEV (reference sequence). CDR3 in amino acids: CASSPGGLGGYTF. The DNA for the CDR3 is TGTGCCAGCAGTCCAGGGGGGCTCGGAGGCTACACCTTC.

This chain uses TRBV7-6 with TRBJ2-4; tentatively, D is TRBD2 (5 bases). Trimming pared 2 bases from V and 5 bases from J, leaving 10 bases between. The germline CDR1 and CDR2 sequences are SGHVS and FNYEAQ. The CDR3 has 14 amino acids. CDR3 in amino acids: CASSLRGPENIQYF. The DNA of the CDR3 is TGTGCCAGCAGCTTACGAGGGCCGGAAAACATTCAGTACTTC.

The rearrangement uses TRBV7-8 and TRBJ1-5; 7 bases map to TRBD1. The CDR3 consists of 15 residues. The V segment lost 2 bases and the J segment 7 bases; nucleotides outside the gene matches: 8. Per germline, CDR1 SGHVS and CDR2 FQNEAQ. The DNA of the CDR3 is TGTGCCAGCAGCTTAATTGACAGGGTAAACCAGCCCCAGCATTTT. Translation: CASSLIDRVNQPQHF.

The V gene is TRBV27, the J gene TRBJ1-2, with TRBD1 matching over 10 bases. The CDR3 has 15 amino acids. Germline loops: CDR1 MNHEY, CDR2 SMNVEV (reference sequence). V lost 2 bases to trimming and J lost 7 bases; unmatched junction nucleotides: 7. CDR3 bases: TGTGCCAGCAGTTTAACGGGACAGGGGTCTCTTGGCTACACCTTC. The encoded protein is CASSLTGQGSLGYTF.

The chain couples TRBV9 to TRBJ1-3; 9 nucleotides match TRBD1. CDR1 is SGDLS and CDR2 is YYNGEE in the germline V gene. The CDR3 spans 20 residues. Trimming removed 0 bases from V and 0 bases from J; junction bases left unmatched: 13. The CDR3 reads CASSVGPQSGTGFSGNTIYF. DNA of the CDR3: TGTGCCAGCAGCGTAGGACCCCAATCCGGGACAGGGTTCTCTGGAAACACCATATATTTT.

The chain carries TRBV19 and TRBJ2-1; D possibly corresponds to TRBD2 (5 bases). Trimming stripped 10 bases from V and 8 bases from J, with 18 bases between. The CDR3 contains 13 residues. Germline values: CDR1 LNHDA, CDR2 SQIVND (reference sequence). CDR3 protein: CATQGGQLDEQFF. The CDR3 DNA reads as TGTGCCACTCAAGGCGGGCAATTAGATGAGCAGTTCTTC.

On this clone itself: An end of the junction differs from the germline gene, which may be a read error. This sequence joins TRBV2 and TRBJ1-2; D may be TRBD1 (6 bases). Germline assignment: CDR1 SNHLY and CDR2 FYNNEI. There are 13 residues in the CDR3. This CDR3 reads CASSEQGNYGHTF. The CDR3 coding sequence is TGTGCCAGCAGTGAACAGGGGAACTATGGCCACACCTTC.

The chain uses TRBV7-2 and TRBJ2-7; 9 bases fit TRBD1. J lost 4 bases, V lost 6 bases, and 4 bases had no gene match. The CDR3 totals 13 residues. Germline lookup yields CDR1 SGHTA and CDR2 FQGNSA. This CDR3 is CASRPDRGYEQYF. CDR3 nucleotides: TGTGCCAGCAGACCCGACAGGGGGTACGAGCAGTACTTC.

This chain joins TRBV7-9 and TRBJ1-2; 9 positions match TRBD1. Germline trimming cut 4 bases from V and 7 bases from J; bases unmatched to any gene: 4. The CDR3 sequence is 13 residues long. Germline V gene data show CDR1 as SEHNR and CDR2 as FQNEAQ (reference sequence). DNA of the CDR3: TGTGCCAGCAGCTCGGGACAGGGATTTGGCTACACCTTC. This gives the protein CASSSGQGFGYTF.

This clone was detected once. This sequence joins TRBV19 and TRBJ1-3, with D perhaps TRBD1 (5 bases). Trimming stripped 2 bases from V and 0 bases from J, with 14 bases between. This CDR3 is built from 17 residues. CDR1 and CDR2 from the germline V gene are LNHDA and SQIVND (reference sequence). The CDR3 coding sequence is TGTGCCAGTAGTATACGAATCGACAGAGTCTCTGGAAACACCATATATTTT. It specifies CASSIRIDRVSGNTIYF.

V is TRBV6-1 and J is TRBJ2-7, with 8 bases that match TRBD2. CDR1 MNHNS and CDR2 SASEGT come from the germline V gene. The junction had 8 bases not matched to a gene; V was cut back by 6 bases and J by 4 bases. The CDR3 length is 14 residues. Written as DNA, the CDR3 is TGTGCCAGCAGGACGACTAGCGCCTATTACGAGCAGTACGTC. Translation: CASRTTSAYYEQYV.

This clone was detected only once. The V and J genes are TRBV5-6 and TRBJ1-5; D is uncertain. Trimming stripped 3 bases from V and 1 base from J, with 11 bases between. Germline V gene sequence: CDR1 SGHDT, CDR2 YYEEEE. The CDR3 totals 15 residues. DNA of the CDR3: TGTGCCAGCAGCTCCGGTGTGCGAAGCAATCAGCCCCAGCATTTT. It specifies CASSSGVRSNQPQHF.

The chain links TRBV7-9 to TRBJ1-1; a weak D match, TRBD1 (6 bases). Trimming took off 4 bases at V and 2 bases at J, with 14 bases between the two ends. Germline-derived CDR1 and CDR2 are SEHNR and FQNEAQ (reference sequence). This CDR3 contains 15 residues. CDR3 in amino acids: CASSSNTGKNTEAFF. For the CDR3, the DNA is TGTGCCAGCAGCTCAAACACAGGGAAAAACACTGAAGCTTTCTTT.